The 10 T cell receptor beta chains reported below all come from one sample, sequenced in a study of breast tumors, draining lymph nodes, adjacent tissues. The lymph nodes were axillary draining lymph nodes from breast cancer patients. MiXCR was run by TCRdb on the multiplex PCR reads, yielding one entry per CDR3 protein. This sample yields about 130,000 distinct CDR3 sequences, of which about 20% are seen a single time; less than 4.5% belongs to the top ten. Input material: axillary lymph node tissue. The source of these receptors is a female donor with breast cancer. Some clones in this sample may be carry-over from other donors' samples.

The genes are TRBV3-1 and TRBJ2-3; 8 nucleotides line up with TRBD2. The length of the CDR3 is 17 residues. V lost 1 base to trimming and J lost 2 bases; unmatched junction nucleotides: 8. CDR1 and CDR2 (germline): LGHDT, YNNKEL (reference sequence). The CDR3 protein is CASSQGVTSGNTDTQYF. The DNA for the CDR3 is TGTGCCAGCAGCCAAGGGGTAACTAGCGGCAACACAGATACGCAGTATTTT.

This clonotype appeared many times. The chain employs TRBV6-6 and TRBJ2-1; TRBD2 matches at 13 bases. J was trimmed by 8 bases and V by 7 bases; bases with no gene match: 8. Germline V gene lookup returns CDR1 MNHNY and CDR2 SVGAGI (reference sequence). This CDR3 spans 15 amino acids. CDR3 amino acids: CASNSGLAGRDEQFF. CDR3 nucleotides: TGTGCCAGCAACTCGGGACTAGCGGGAAGGGATGAGCAGTTCTTC.

Comments on this clonotype: At one end, the junction sequence differs from germline, possibly due to a read error. The chain employs TRBV5-4 and TRBJ2-2; a possible D gene is TRBD2 (5 bases). CDR3 length: 15 amino acids. Germline-derived CDR1 and CDR2 are SGHNT and YYREEE (reference sequence). The CDR3 spells CASSLAEPSTGELLF. The CDR3 nucleotides read TGTGCCAGCAGCTTGGCCGAACCAAGCACCGGGGAGCTGCTTTTT.

This clonotype was counted many times. The CDR3 region is CATSRGTTDTQYF. In DNA, the CDR3 is TGTGCCACCAGTCGGGGTACCACAGATACGCAGTATTTT. This rearrangement joins TRBV24-1 to TRBJ2-3, with a weak D call TRBD2 (5 bases). The ends were cut back, 6 bases at V and 2 bases at J, with 8 bases in the middle. Germline-derived CDR1 and CDR2 are KGHDR and SFDVKD. The CDR3 is 13 amino acids.

This clonotype was recorded at least ten times. This chain links TRBV4-1 with TRBJ2-7; D may correspond to TRBD1 or TRBD2 (5 bases each). CDR1 is MGHRA and CDR2 is YSYEKL in the germline V gene. Between the trimmed V and J ends, which lost 4 bases and 3 bases, there was a span of 10 bases. The CDR3 loop spans 13 amino acids. The CDR3 nucleotides read TGCGCCAGCAGCCGGGACCTCCGCTACGAGCAGTACTTC. Translating it yields CASSRDLRYEQYF.

This clonotype was observed a few times. This chain connects TRBV2 to TRBJ2-7; D possibly uses TRBD1 or TRBD2 (5 bases each). This CDR3 contains 13 residues. Germline lookup yields CDR1 SNHLY and CDR2 FYNNEI. Trimming stripped 6 bases from V and 2 bases from J, with 11 bases between. CDR3 nucleotides: TGTGCCAGCAGGGGACCCCCCGCCTACGAGCAGTACTTC. The encoded protein is CASRGPPAYEQYF.

This clonotype was counted at least ten times. The J gene is TRBJ2-3, the V gene TRBV4-1, with D uncertain. The germline V and J ends were trimmed by 3 bases and 1 base, with 11 bases remaining between them. The CDR3 contains 15 residues. In germline, CDR1 is MGHRA, CDR2 YSYEKL. Here the CDR3 DNA reads TGCGCCAGCAGCCACTATCCGACGGGCACAGATACGCAGTATTTT. This encodes CASSHYPTGTDTQYF.

The chain carries TRBV6-5 and TRBJ1-5; D gene unclear. CDR1 and CDR2 (germline): MNHEY, SVGAGI. V gave up 6 bases and J gave up 2 bases, with 17 bases separating them. The CDR3 is 16 residues long. CDR3 residues: CASRPLDGGGNQPQHF. The DNA of the CDR3 is TGTGCCAGCAGACCTCTAGACGGCGGCGGCAATCAGCCCCAGCATTTT.

This clonotype was detected once. The junction shows a germline mismatch at one end, possibly a read error. The J gene is TRBJ1-4, the V gene TRBV6-2 or TRBV6-3; a possible D gene is TRBD1 (6 bases). The length of the CDR3 is 13 residues. Looked up from germline, CDR1 is MNHEY and CDR2 is SVGEGT. This CDR3 reads CASSYGGWEKLSF. CDR3 coding DNA: TGTGCCAGCAGTTACGGGGGCTGGGAAAAGCTGTCTTTT.

At least ten counts were recorded for this clonotype. The chain employs TRBV6-1 and TRBJ2-7, with 9 bases matching TRBD2. The CDR3 contains 14 residues. Germline V gives CDR1 MNHNS, CDR2 SASEGT. V lost 7 bases and J lost 3; bases outside the gene matches: 7. This CDR3 reads CASNTGTSIYEQYF. As DNA, the CDR3 is TGTGCCAGCAACACCGGGACTAGCATCTACGAGCAGTACTTC.